The next 19 T cell receptor beta chains were all read from a single sample in a study of Ad26.COV2.S vaccination and SARS-CoV-2 variants. Sample treatment: about 20 received Ad26.COV2.S at low or high dose, single or two shots; several received placebo; per-sample allocation not given. Each sample was drawn 63 days after the first injection (of vaccine or placebo). Clones were read by immunoSEQ multiplex PCR, and TCRdb kept only the in-frame ones, dropping some. The sample has under 600,000 clones; 80% to 90% are singletons. The input for sequencing was peripheral blood, taken in a trial of Ad26.COV2.S vaccine versus placebo. The receptor set was obtained from a person aged 18-65 years who received the Ad26.COV2.S COVID-19 vaccine or a placebo.

This clone was observed once. The sample has other DNA sequences that encode this CDR3 too. J is TRBJ2-3 and V is TRBV5-4; 8 positions agree with TRBD1. Germline V gene sequence: CDR1 SGHNT, CDR2 YYREEE (reference sequence). This CDR3 has 15 residues. J lost 1 base, V lost 1 base, and 2 bases had no gene match. CDR3 in amino acids: CASSLQGAGTDTQYF. The CDR3 region has the DNA TGTGCCAGCAGCTTGCAGGGGGCGGGCACAGATACGCAGTATTTT.

The rearrangement links TRBV24-1 to TRBJ2-1; 9 nucleotides align to TRBD2. The CDR3 sequence is 15 residues long. J lost 11 bases, V lost 4 bases, and 11 bases had no gene match. Per germline, CDR1 KGHDR and CDR2 SFDVKD. CDR3 bases: TGTGCCACCAGTGACCCAAGCGGGAGGCCCACCCAGCAGTTCTTC. It encodes CATSDPSGRPTQQFF.

The chain recombines TRBV21-1 with TRBJ2-2; the DNA was not used to check the table's D call, TRBD1. TRBV21-1 is recorded as a pseudogene. The CDR3 is 16 amino acids. CDR3 amino acids: CASSKESGGITGELFF. The CDR3 bases are TGTGCCAGCAGCAAAGAGTCAGGGGGCATTACCGGGGAGCTGTTTTTT.

J is TRBJ1-1 and V is TRBV6-6, with D hard to call. The length of the CDR3 is 14 residues. V shed 2 bases and J shed 0 bases, with 7 bases lying between them. From germline, CDR1 is MNHNY and CDR2 SVGAGI (reference sequence). The CDR3 region is CASSYGQMNTEAFF. In DNA, the CDR3 is TGTGCCAGCAGTTACGGTCAGATGAACACTGAAGCTTTCTTT.

This clone is a singleton in its sample. This chain connects TRBV29-1 to TRBJ1-4, with a tentative D call TRBD1 (5 bases). Per germline, CDR1 SQVTM and CDR2 ANQGSEA. The CDR3 has 16 amino acids. V was shortened by 6 bases and J by 6 bases, with 23 bases between the two germline ends. The CDR3 region is CSVVSAVAGSYEKLFF. In nucleotides, the CDR3 is TGCAGCGTCGTTTCGGCCGTGGCAGGGTCGTATGAAAAACTGTTTTTT.

The gene calls are TRBV29-1 and TRBJ1-1; TRBD1 matches at 7 bases. CDR1 and CDR2 (germline): SQVTM, ANQGSEA. The CDR3 runs to 16 residues. Trimming at V came to 4 bases and at J to 0 bases, leaving 11 bases not matched to a gene. CDR3 bases: TGCAGCGTTGTCAAGAGGGGGCTCGGGATGAACACTGAAGCTTTCTTT. Amino acids: CSVVKRGLGMNTEAFF.

The V and J genes are TRBV28 and TRBJ2-5, with D perhaps TRBD2 (7 bases). CDR1 is MDHEN and CDR2 is SYDVKM in the germline V gene. Trimming removed 5 bases from V and 4 bases from J, with 11 bases in between. This CDR3 spans 13 amino acids. CDR3 nucleotide sequence: TGTGCCAGCAGTCGAGGGGGGGGAGAGACCCAGTACTTC. Protein sequence: CASSRGGGETQYF.

V is TRBV10-3 and J is TRBJ2-7; D possibly corresponds to TRBD1 (6 bases). Trimming cost V 8 bases and J 1 base, with 9 bases left between them. Germline-derived CDR1 and CDR2 are ENHRY and SYGVKD. The CDR3 is made up of 12 amino acids. The CDR3 DNA follows: TGTGCCATCGGTGGACAGTCCTACGAGCAGTACTTC. This translates into CAIGGQSYEQYF.

V is TRBV5-1 and J is TRBJ2-7; D is perhaps TRBD1 (5 bases). The V end lost 2 bases, the J end lost 7 bases, and 13 bases lay between the germline ends. Germline V gives CDR1 SGHRS, CDR2 YFSETQ. The CDR3 totals 13 residues. The CDR3 bases are TGCGCCAGCAGCTTAGGGGCAGGGTTTGAGCAGTACTTC. Its protein product is CASSLGAGFEQYF.

The V and J genes are TRBV9 and TRBJ2-1; the D is unclear. The CDR3 contains 14 residues. Germline CDR1 and CDR2: SGDLS and YYNGEE. V gave up 6 bases and J gave up 3 bases, with 13 bases separating them. The CDR3 region is CASTPTTRYNEQFF. In DNA, the CDR3 is TGTGCCAGCACCCCCACGACACGCTACAATGAGCAGTTCTTC.

The genes are TRBV28 and TRBJ2-1; the D gene is possibly TRBD2 (5 bases). CDR3 length: 15 amino acids. V was cut by 4 bases and J by 3 bases, with 13 bases left in between. The germline CDR1 and CDR2 sequences are MDHEN and SYDVKM. The CDR3 region is CASSSFSGNYNEQFF. Here the CDR3 DNA reads TGTGCCAGCAGTTCCTTCAGCGGAAACTACAATGAGCAGTTCTTC.

This chain links TRBV6-6 with TRBJ1-1; D is unresolved. The ends were cut back, 7 bases at V and 4 bases at J, with 16 bases in the middle. The CDR3 length is 14 residues. Germline CDR1 reads MNHNY; CDR2 reads SVGAGI (reference sequence). The CDR3 sequence is CASIYSPWSTEAFF. The CDR3, as DNA: TGTGCCAGCATCTATTCGCCCTGGAGCACTGAAGCTTTCTTT.

The table lists this clone with a count of one. The rearrangement links TRBV5-1 to TRBJ1-1; 7 nucleotides agree with TRBD1. Per germline, CDR1 SGHRS and CDR2 YFSETQ. This CDR3 has 15 amino acids. J was trimmed by 0 bases and V by 0 bases; bases with no gene match: 2. The CDR3 reads CASSLAQGLNTEAFF. Here the CDR3 DNA reads TGCGCCAGCAGCTTGGCACAGGGGCTGAACACTGAAGCTTTCTTT.

The chain joins TRBV4-3 to TRBJ1-4; a possible D gene is TRBD1 (6 bases). Trimming shortened V by 3 bases and J by 6 bases, and 17 bases separated the two germline ends. CDR1 and CDR2 (germline): LGHNA, YSLEER. This CDR3 has 16 residues. DNA for the CDR3: TGCGCCAGCAGCCATCTTTCCGGGGGCGCATATGAAAAACTGTTTTTT. Encoded protein: CASSHLSGGAYEKLFF.

This rearrangement joins TRBV3-1 (or the pseudogene TRBV3-2) to TRBJ2-3; no clear D gene. The CDR3 spans 16 residues. The V end lost 3 bases, the J end lost 0 bases, and 13 bases lay between the germline ends. Germline V gene lookup returns CDR1 LGHDT and CDR2 YNNKEL (reference sequence). The CDR3: CASSQSTTRSTDTQYF. The DNA of the CDR3 is TGTGCCAGCAGCCAGAGCACCACCAGGAGCACAGATACGCAGTATTTT.

The V and J genes are TRBV5-8 and TRBJ2-1; D might be TRBD2 (5 bases). The CDR3 loop spans 15 amino acids. The V end was cut by 0 bases, the J end by 6 bases, with 13 bases between. CDR1 and CDR2 (germline): SGHTS, YDEGEE. Written as DNA, the CDR3 is TGTGCCAGCAGCTTGGGCCGCGGGTGGGGCAATGAGCAGTTCTTC. Protein product: CASSLGRGWGNEQFF. Based on the CDR3 plus reference TRBV5-8 and TRBJ2-1, the full variable domain is EAGVTQSPTHLIKTRGQQATLRCSPISGHTSVYWYQQALGLGLQFLLWYDEGEERNRGNFPPRFSGRQFPNYSSELNVNALELEDSALYLCASSLGRGWGNEQFFGPGTRLTVL.

The rearrangement joins TRBV19 to TRBJ1-3; a possible D gene is TRBD1 (5 bases). The V end was cut by 7 bases, the J end by 2 bases, with 15 bases between. CDR1 is LNHDA, CDR2 SQIVND, per germline (reference sequence). This CDR3 spans 15 amino acids. CDR3 protein: CASTWVQGPGNTIYF. The CDR3 DNA reads TGTGCCAGTACTTGGGTCCAGGGCCCTGGAAACACCATATATTTT.

The V and J genes are TRBV2 and TRBJ2-3; the D gene is possibly TRBD2 (6 bases). This CDR3 comprises 15 residues. V lost 9 bases, J lost 2 bases, and 18 bases lay in between. Germline V gene sequence: CDR1 SNHLY, CDR2 FYNNEI. CDR3 coding DNA: TGTGCCAGTGTATCCCAGGGAGGCACCACAGATACGCAGTATTTT. It specifies CASVSQGGTTDTQYF.

The rearrangement joins TRBV5-4 to TRBJ2-2; no definite D call. The CDR3 runs to 13 residues. Trimming shortened V by 2 bases and J by 6 bases, and 8 bases separated the two germline ends. Looked up from germline, CDR1 is SGHNT and CDR2 is YYREEE (reference sequence). Written as DNA, the CDR3 is TGTGCCAGCAGCTTCGGTTATCCCGGGGAGCTGTTTTTT. Its translation: CASSFGYPGELFF.